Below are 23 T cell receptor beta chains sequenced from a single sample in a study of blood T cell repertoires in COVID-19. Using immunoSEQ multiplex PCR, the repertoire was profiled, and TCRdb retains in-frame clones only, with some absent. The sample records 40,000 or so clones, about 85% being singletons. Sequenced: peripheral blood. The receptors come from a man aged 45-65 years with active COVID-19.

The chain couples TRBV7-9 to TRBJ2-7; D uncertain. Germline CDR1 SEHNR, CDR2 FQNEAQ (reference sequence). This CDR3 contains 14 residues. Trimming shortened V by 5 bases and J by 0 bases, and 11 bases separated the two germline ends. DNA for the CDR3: TGTGCCAGCAGCAGGGCCCCCCGCTCCTACGAGCAGTACTTC. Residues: CASSRAPRSYEQYF.

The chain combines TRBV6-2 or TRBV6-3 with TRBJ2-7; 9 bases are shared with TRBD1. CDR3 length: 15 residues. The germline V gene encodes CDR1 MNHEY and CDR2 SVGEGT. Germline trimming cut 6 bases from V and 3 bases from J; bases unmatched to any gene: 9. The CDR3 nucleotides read TGTGCCAGCAGCAGAACGGGACAGGGCTTCTACGAGCAGTACTTC. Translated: CASSRTGQGFYEQYF.

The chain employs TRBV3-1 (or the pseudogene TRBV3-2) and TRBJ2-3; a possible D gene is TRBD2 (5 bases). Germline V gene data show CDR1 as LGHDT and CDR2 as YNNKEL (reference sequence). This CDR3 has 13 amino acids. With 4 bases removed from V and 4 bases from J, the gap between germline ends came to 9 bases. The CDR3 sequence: CASSPPGADTQYF. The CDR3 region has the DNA TGTGCCAGCAGCCCTCCCGGGGCAGATACGCAGTATTTT.

CDR3 protein: CASSEAVGGRNQPQHF. Here the CDR3 DNA reads TGTGCCAGCAGTGAAGCGGTGGGGGGACGCAATCAGCCCCAGCATTTT. This chain joins TRBV6-1 and TRBJ1-5; perhaps TRBD1 as D (5 bases). The CDR3 length is 16 residues. Germline CDR1 reads MNHNS; CDR2 reads SASEGT. V lost 0 bases and J 2 bases, leaving 11 bases between the germline ends.

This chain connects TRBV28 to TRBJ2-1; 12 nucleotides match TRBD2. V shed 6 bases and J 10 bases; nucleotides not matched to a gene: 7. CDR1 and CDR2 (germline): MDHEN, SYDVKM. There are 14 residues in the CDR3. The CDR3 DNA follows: TGTGCCAGCAGGTGGACTAGCGGGAATAAAGAGCAGTTCTTC. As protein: CASRWTSGNKEQFF.

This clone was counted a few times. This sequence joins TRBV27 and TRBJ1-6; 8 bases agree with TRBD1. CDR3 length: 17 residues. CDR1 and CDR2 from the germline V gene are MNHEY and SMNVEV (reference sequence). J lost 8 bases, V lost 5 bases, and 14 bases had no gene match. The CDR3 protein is CASSPLQGAGFHSPLHF. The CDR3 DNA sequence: TGTGCCAGCAGTCCCCTCCAGGGGGCGGGTTTCCATTCACCCCTCCACTTT.

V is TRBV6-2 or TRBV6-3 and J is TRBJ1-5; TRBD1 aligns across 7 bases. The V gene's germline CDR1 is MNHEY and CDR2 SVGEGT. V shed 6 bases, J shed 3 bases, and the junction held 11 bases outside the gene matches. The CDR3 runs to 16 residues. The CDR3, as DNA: TGTGCCAGCAGCAAACCTTACAGGGGACTCAATCAGCCCCAGCATTTT. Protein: CASSKPYRGLNQPQHF.

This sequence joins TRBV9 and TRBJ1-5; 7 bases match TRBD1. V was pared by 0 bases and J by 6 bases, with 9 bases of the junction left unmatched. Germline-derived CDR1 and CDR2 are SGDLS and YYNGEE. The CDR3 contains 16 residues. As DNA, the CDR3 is TGTGCCAGCAGCGTAGAGAGGGGGCGGCAGGGTCAGCCCCAGCATTTT. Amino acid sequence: CASSVERGRQGQPQHF.

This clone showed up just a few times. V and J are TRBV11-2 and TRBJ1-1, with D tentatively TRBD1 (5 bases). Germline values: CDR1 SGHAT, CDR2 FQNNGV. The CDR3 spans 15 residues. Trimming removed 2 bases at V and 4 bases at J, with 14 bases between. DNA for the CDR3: TGTGCCAGCAGCTTACCCTTTAGTAGGGGCACTGAAGCTTTCTTT. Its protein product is CASSLPFSRGTEAFF.

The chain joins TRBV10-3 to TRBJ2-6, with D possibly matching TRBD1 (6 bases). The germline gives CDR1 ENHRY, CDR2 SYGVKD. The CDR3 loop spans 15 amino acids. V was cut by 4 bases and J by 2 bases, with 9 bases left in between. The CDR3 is CAISAGAPGANVLTF. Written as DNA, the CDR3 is TGTGCCATCAGTGCAGGGGCCCCTGGGGCCAACGTCCTGACTTTC.

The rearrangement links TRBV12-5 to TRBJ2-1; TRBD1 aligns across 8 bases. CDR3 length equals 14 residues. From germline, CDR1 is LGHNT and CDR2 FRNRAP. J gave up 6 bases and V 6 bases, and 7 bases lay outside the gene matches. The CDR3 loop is CASGRGQGFNEQFF. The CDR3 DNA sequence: TGTGCTAGTGGCCGAGGACAGGGATTCAATGAGCAGTTCTTC.

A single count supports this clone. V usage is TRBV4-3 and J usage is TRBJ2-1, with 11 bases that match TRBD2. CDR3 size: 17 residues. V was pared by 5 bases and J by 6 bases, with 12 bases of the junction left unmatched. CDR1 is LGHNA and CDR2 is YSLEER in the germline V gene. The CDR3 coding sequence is TGCGCCAGCAGCTCCCGGGTAGGGCTAGCGGGGGGCAATGAGCAGTTCTTC. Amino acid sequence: CASSSRVGLAGGNEQFF.

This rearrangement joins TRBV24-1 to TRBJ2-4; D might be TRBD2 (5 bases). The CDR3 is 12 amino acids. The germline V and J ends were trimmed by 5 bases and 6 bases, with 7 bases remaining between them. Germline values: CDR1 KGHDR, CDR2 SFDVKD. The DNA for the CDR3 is TGTGCCACCAGTGGAGAGGGAAACATTCAGTACTTC. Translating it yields CATSGEGNIQYF.

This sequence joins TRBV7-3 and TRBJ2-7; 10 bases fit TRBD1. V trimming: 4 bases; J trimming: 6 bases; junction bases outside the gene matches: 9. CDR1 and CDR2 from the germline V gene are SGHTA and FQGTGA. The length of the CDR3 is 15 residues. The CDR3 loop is CASSWTGGSVGEQYF. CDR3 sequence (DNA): TGTGCCAGCAGCTGGACAGGGGGAAGTGTCGGCGAGCAGTACTTC.

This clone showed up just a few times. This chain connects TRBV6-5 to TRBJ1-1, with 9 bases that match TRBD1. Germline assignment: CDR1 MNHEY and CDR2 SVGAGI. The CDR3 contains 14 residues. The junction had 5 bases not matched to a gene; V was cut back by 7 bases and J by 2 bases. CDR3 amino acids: CASTVTGGNTEAFF. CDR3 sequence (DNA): TGTGCCAGCACCGTGACAGGGGGTAACACTGAAGCTTTCTTT.

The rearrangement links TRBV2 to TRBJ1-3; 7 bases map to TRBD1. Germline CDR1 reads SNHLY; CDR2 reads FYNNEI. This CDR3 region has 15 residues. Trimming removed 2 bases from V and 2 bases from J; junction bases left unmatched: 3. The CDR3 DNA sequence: TGTGCCAGCAGTGAATGGCAGGGGGCTGGAAACACCATATATTTT. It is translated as CASSEWQGAGNTIYF.

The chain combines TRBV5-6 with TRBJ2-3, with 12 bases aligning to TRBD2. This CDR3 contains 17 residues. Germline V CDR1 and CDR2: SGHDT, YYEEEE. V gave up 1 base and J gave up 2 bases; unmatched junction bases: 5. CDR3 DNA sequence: TGTGCCAGCAGCTTGTTCTGGACTAGCGGGACCACAGATACGCAGTATTTT. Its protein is CASSLFWTSGTTDTQYF.

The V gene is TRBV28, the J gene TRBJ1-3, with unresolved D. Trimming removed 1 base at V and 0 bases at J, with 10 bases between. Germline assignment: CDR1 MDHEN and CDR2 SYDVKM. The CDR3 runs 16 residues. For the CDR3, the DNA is TGTGCCAGCAGTTTATTGCCCAAGAGCTCTGGAAACACCATATATTTT. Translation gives CASSLLPKSSGNTIYF.

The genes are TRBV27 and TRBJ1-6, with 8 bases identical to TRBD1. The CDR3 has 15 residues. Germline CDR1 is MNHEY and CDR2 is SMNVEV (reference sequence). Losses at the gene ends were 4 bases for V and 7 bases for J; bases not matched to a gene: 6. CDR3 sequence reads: CASSSRTGMNSPLHF. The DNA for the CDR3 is TGTGCCAGCAGTTCGCGGACAGGGATGAATTCACCCCTCCACTTT.

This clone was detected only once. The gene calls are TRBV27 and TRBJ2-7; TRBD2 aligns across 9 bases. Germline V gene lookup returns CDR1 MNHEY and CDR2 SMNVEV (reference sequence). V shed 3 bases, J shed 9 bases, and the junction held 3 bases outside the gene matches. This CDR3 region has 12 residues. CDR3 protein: CASSFSGGPQYF. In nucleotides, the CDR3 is TGTGCCAGCAGTTTTAGCGGGGGTCCGCAGTACTTC.

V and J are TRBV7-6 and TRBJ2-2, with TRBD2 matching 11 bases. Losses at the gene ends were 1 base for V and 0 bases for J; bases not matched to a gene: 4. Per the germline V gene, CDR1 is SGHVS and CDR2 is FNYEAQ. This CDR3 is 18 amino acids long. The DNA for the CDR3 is TGTGCCAGCAGCTTAGTGATTAGCGGGGGGGCGAACACCGGGGAGCTGTTTTTT. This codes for CASSLVISGGANTGELFF.

In nucleotides, the CDR3 is TGTGCCAGCAGCCAACAAACGCGACAGGGGAAGAACACCGGGGAGCTGTTTTTT. Amino acids: CASSQQTRQGKNTGELFF. This chain uses TRBV3-1 (or the pseudogene TRBV3-2) with TRBJ2-2; 8 nucleotides line up with TRBD1. This CDR3 spans 18 amino acids. Germline assignment: CDR1 LGHDT and CDR2 YNNKEL (reference sequence). J was trimmed by 1 base and V by 2 bases; bases with no gene match: 9.

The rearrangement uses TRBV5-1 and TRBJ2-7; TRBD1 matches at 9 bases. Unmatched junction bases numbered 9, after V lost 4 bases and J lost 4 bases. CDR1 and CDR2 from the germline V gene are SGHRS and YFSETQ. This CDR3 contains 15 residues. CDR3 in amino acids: CASSMSGTGPYEQYF. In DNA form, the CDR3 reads TGCGCCAGCAGCATGTCCGGGACAGGGCCTTACGAGCAGTACTTC.